Each of the 29 T cell receptor beta chains below was sequenced from the same sample in a study of cytomegalovirus exposure and HLA in healthy donors. Vbeta (60) and Jbeta (13) primers were used in the PCR. TCRdb's table, derived via immunoSEQ multiplex PCR, lists solely in-frame clones and lacks some. The table has 150,000 to 200,000 clones, over 60% seen once. Sequenced material: PBMCs. The source of these receptors is a woman between 25 and 40 years old in good health and CMV-seronegative.

The V and J genes are TRBV6-4 and TRBJ1-2; D remains unclear. V lost 3 bases to trimming and J lost 2 bases, with 10 bases between them. The CDR3 is 14 amino acids. Germline V gives CDR1 MRHNA, CDR2 SNTAGT. Here the CDR3 reads CASSDWLMNYGYTF. CDR3 DNA sequence: TGTGCCAGCAGTGATTGGCTTATGAACTATGGCTACACCTTC.

This chain joins TRBV11-2 and TRBJ1-3; 8 bases line up with TRBD1. Germline V lookup: CDR1 SGHAT, CDR2 FQNNGV. The CDR3 totals 15 residues. Unmatched junction bases numbered 5, after V lost 5 bases and J lost 2 bases. The CDR3 spells CASSDFRGPGNTIYF. DNA for the CDR3: TGTGCCAGCAGCGATTTCAGGGGGCCTGGAAACACCATATATTTT.

Only one count was recorded for this clone. V and J are TRBV27 and TRBJ1-2, with D maybe TRBD1 (5 bases). Trimming removed 1 base at V and 1 base at J, with 7 bases between. Germline CDR1 is MNHEY and CDR2 is SMNVEV (reference sequence). The CDR3 runs 14 residues. The CDR3 sequence is CASSLLGGNYGYTF. CDR3 nucleotide sequence: TGTGCCAGCAGTTTATTGGGGGGTAACTATGGCTACACCTTC.

The DNA for the CDR3 is TGCGCCAGCAGCCACCAACAGGGGTCTGGGGCCAACGTCCTGACTTTC. Its translation: CASSHQQGSGANVLTF. V is TRBV4-1 and J is TRBJ2-6; 7 positions agree with TRBD1. V shed 3 bases and J 1 base; nucleotides not matched to a gene: 3. The length of the CDR3 is 16 residues. The germline gives CDR1 MGHRA, CDR2 YSYEKL.

This clone showed up just once. The V call is TRBV5-4, the J call TRBJ1-1; D remains unclear. This CDR3 region has 13 residues. Per germline, CDR1 SGHNT and CDR2 YYREEE (reference sequence). V lost 2 bases to trimming and J lost 10 bases, with 15 bases between them. The CDR3 sequence: CASSFAVNGRAFF. CDR3 DNA sequence: TGTGCCAGCAGCTTTGCGGTTAACGGTAGAGCTTTCTTT.

The table lists this clone with a count of one. The chain has TRBV29-1 and TRBJ2-1, with TRBD1 matching over 11 bases. This CDR3 has 16 amino acids. J was trimmed by 6 bases and V by 7 bases; bases with no gene match: 14. Per germline, CDR1 SQVTM and CDR2 ANQGSEA. CDR3 DNA sequence: TGCAGCGCAGAACCTGGGGGGACAGGGGGGGGCAATGAGCAGTTCTTC. Protein product: CSAEPGGTGGGNEQFF.

The chain carries TRBV15 and TRBJ2-1, with TRBD2 matching 9 bases. The J segment lost 3 bases and the V segment lost 3 bases, leaving 6 bases of the junction unmatched. Germline V CDR1 and CDR2: LNHNV, YYDKDF (reference sequence). The CDR3 extends over 16 amino acids. CDR3: CATSRVSGRRYNEQFF. Written as DNA, the CDR3 is TGTGCCACCAGCAGGGTTAGCGGGAGACGCTACAATGAGCAGTTCTTC.

This chain uses TRBV1 with TRBJ2-3; the table names TRBD2, a call not compared with the DNA. TRBV1 is shown as a pseudogene. This CDR3 has 14 amino acids. The CDR3 DNA is TGCACCAGCGAAGCGGGAGGGCGTACAGATACGCAGTATTTT. The encoded protein is CTSEAGGRTDTQYF.

The V gene is TRBV7-3, the J gene TRBJ2-3; D possibly corresponds to TRBD2 (6 bases). From germline, CDR1 is SGHTA and CDR2 FQGTGA. V was shortened by 0 bases and J by 3 bases, with 7 bases between the two germline ends. The CDR3 sequence is 14 residues long. DNA for the CDR3: TGTGCCAGCAGCTTAACGGGGGGAACAGATACGCAGTATTTT. It is translated as CASSLTGGTDTQYF.

The CDR3 is CASSLEDTGELFF. The CDR3 DNA sequence: TGTGCCAGTAGTTTGGAGGACACCGGGGAGCTGTTTTTT. The chain recombines TRBV19 with TRBJ2-2, with a weak D call TRBD2 (5 bases). Germline V gene lookup returns CDR1 LNHDA and CDR2 SQIVND (reference sequence). CDR3 length equals 13 residues. The ends were cut back, 5 bases at V and 3 bases at J, with 7 bases in the middle.

This clone has only a few counts. This chain uses TRBV27 with TRBJ2-3; weak D call: TRBD1 (5 bases). The CDR3 is made up of 16 amino acids. The V end was cut by 3 bases, the J end by 2 bases, with 15 bases between. The germline V gene encodes CDR1 MNHEY and CDR2 SMNVEV (reference sequence). The CDR3 loop reads CASSLGPTPLTDTQYF. The CDR3 DNA reads as TGTGCCAGCAGTTTGGGGCCAACACCCCTCACAGATACGCAGTATTTT.

This rearrangement joins TRBV19 to TRBJ2-2; tentative D call: TRBD2 (6 bases). Trimming took 3 bases from V and 4 from J, leaving 12 bases between them. This CDR3 spans 15 amino acids. Looked up from germline, CDR1 is LNHDA and CDR2 is SQIVND (reference sequence). Written as DNA, the CDR3 is TGTGCCAGTAGTATTTGGCAGGGAGGCACCGGGGAGCTGTTTTTT. Translation gives CASSIWQGGTGELFF.

CDR3 residues: CASNQQGIRQPQHF. DNA of the CDR3: TGTGCCAGTAACCAACAGGGAATACGTCAGCCCCAGCATTTT. This chain connects TRBV19 to TRBJ1-5; perhaps TRBD1 as D (6 bases). Per the germline V gene, CDR1 is LNHDA and CDR2 is SQIVND (reference sequence). This CDR3 has 14 residues. V lost 7 bases to trimming and J lost 6 bases, with 16 bases between them. The entire variable domain, with the rest obtained from reference TRBV19 and TRBJ1-5, is as follows: DGGITQSPKYLFRKEGQNVTLSCEQNLNHDAMYWYRQDPGQGLRLIYYSQIVNDFQKGDIAEGYSVSREKKESFPLTVTSAQKNPTAFYLCASNQQGIRQPQHFGDGTRLSIL.

This chain joins TRBV20-1 and TRBJ1-5; D is perhaps TRBD1 (5 bases). Germline values: CDR1 DFQATT, CDR2 SNEGSKA (reference sequence). Trimming stripped 0 bases from V and 12 bases from J, with 9 bases between. The length of the CDR3 is 11 residues. As DNA, the CDR3 is TGCAGTGCTAGAGATGTTCAGGGCCAGCATTTT. Translating it yields CSARDVQGQHF.

The chain couples TRBV6-1 to TRBJ2-2, with 8 bases aligning to TRBD2. Germline assignment: CDR1 MNHNS and CDR2 SASEGT. This CDR3 is built from 18 residues. The ends lost 4 bases at V and 4 bases at J; junction bases unmatched: 14. The CDR3 sequence: CASSARGVYRRGTGELFF. CDR3 sequence (DNA): TGTGCCAGCAGTGCGCGGGGGGTTTATCGGAGAGGCACCGGGGAGCTGTTTTTT.

The rearrangement uses TRBV27 and TRBJ1-5, with D possibly matching TRBD1 (6 bases). This CDR3 is built from 14 residues. The V end lost 6 bases, the J end lost 7 bases, and 16 bases lay between the germline ends. The germline CDR1 and CDR2 sequences are MNHEY and SMNVEV (reference sequence). The CDR3, as DNA: TGTGCCAGCAGCCGGACAGTCTCGTTCCAGCCCCAGCATTTT. Encoded protein: CASSRTVSFQPQHF.

About this clone: An end of the junction differs from the germline gene, which may be a read error. The chain has TRBV6-4 and TRBJ2-1, with D maybe TRBD1 (6 bases). The length of the CDR3 is 15 residues. Germline CDR1 and CDR2: MRHNA and SNTAGT. CDR3 in DNA: TGTGCCAGCAGTGACGGGACAACAGGATACAGTGAGCAGTTCTTC. This sequence encodes CASSDGTTGYSEQFF.

V is TRBV4-3 and J is TRBJ2-3, with D maybe TRBD2 (6 bases). V lost 2 bases and J 3 bases, leaving 15 bases between the germline ends. This CDR3 has 16 amino acids. Germline V gene sequence: CDR1 LGHNA, CDR2 YSLEER. The CDR3 nucleotides read TGCGCCAGCAGCCAAAAGGACGGACGGGGGACAGATACGCAGTATTTT. It yields the protein CASSQKDGRGTDTQYF.

The chain carries TRBV6-5 and TRBJ2-1; D may be TRBD2 (6 bases). CDR3 size: 14 residues. The ends were cut back, 8 bases at V and 3 bases at J, with 14 bases in the middle. Per germline, CDR1 MNHEY and CDR2 SVGAGI. The CDR3 loop is CASHRLGLYNEQFF. In DNA, the CDR3 is TGTGCCAGCCATCGGTTGGGACTCTACAATGAGCAGTTCTTC.

This chain uses TRBV16 with TRBJ1-2, with D possibly TRBD1 on 5 matching bases. Germline CDR1 and CDR2: KGHSY and FQNENV. The CDR3 length is 15 residues. Trimming removed 0 bases from V and 8 bases from J, with 16 bases in between. CDR3 DNA sequence: TGTGCCAGCAGCCAATCAAGGGGATTCGTGGACGGCTACACCTTC. This encodes CASSQSRGFVDGYTF.

The chain couples TRBV6-5 to TRBJ2-2, with 7 bases fitting TRBD1. The CDR3 extends over 14 amino acids. Germline values: CDR1 MNHEY, CDR2 SVGAGI. The trim removed 2 bases at V and 5 bases at J, leaving 2 bases unmatched. CDR3 nucleotides: TGTGCCAGCAGTTACAGACAGGGAACCGGGGAGCTGTTTTTT. Translated, it gives CASSYRQGTGELFF.

The chain uses TRBV5-1 and TRBJ1-2, with D unclear. The CDR3 spans 15 residues. Per germline, CDR1 SGHRS and CDR2 YFSETQ. V was pared by 0 bases and J by 5 bases, with 14 bases between. The CDR3 sequence: CASSLEVRPAYGYTF. The CDR3 nucleotides are TGCGCCAGCAGCTTGGAGGTCAGGCCTGCGTATGGCTACACCTTC. Full variable domain (remainder filled in from reference TRBV5-1 and TRBJ1-2): KAGVTQTPRYLIKTRGQQVTLSCSPISGHRSVSWYQQTPGQGLQFLFEYFSETQRNKGNFPGRFSGRQFSNSRSEMNVSTLELGDSALYLCASSLEVRPAYGYTFGSGTRLTVV.

The genes are TRBV6-5 and TRBJ2-3; D might be TRBD1 (6 bases). This CDR3 is built from 15 residues. From germline, CDR1 is MNHEY and CDR2 SVGAGI. The V gene lost 2 bases and the J gene lost 0 bases, with 9 bases spanning the gap. This CDR3 reads CASSYQGWSTDTQYF. CDR3 sequence (DNA): TGTGCCAGCAGTTACCAGGGGTGGAGCACAGATACGCAGTATTTT.

V gene TRBV6-5 combines with J gene TRBJ1-6; 7 nucleotides agree with TRBD1. Germline lookup yields CDR1 MNHEY and CDR2 SVGAGI. This CDR3 has 12 amino acids. Germline trimming cut 2 bases from V and 14 bases from J; bases unmatched to any gene: 3. The CDR3 DNA reads as TGTGCCAGCAGTTACCCCCAGGGGGCCCTCCACTTT. Translation: CASSYPQGALHF.

The chain carries TRBV21-1 and TRBJ2-7; the tabulated D call, TRBD1, remains unverified against the DNA. TRBV21-1 is a pseudogene locus. The CDR3 contains 17 residues. This chain's CDR3 is CASSKWDRGILFYEQYF. CDR3 DNA sequence: TGTGCCAGCAGCAAATGGGACAGGGGGATCTTATTCTACGAGCAGTACTTC.

The chain is built from TRBV5-4 and TRBJ2-7; 12 positions agree with TRBD2. CDR1 SGHNT and CDR2 YYREEE come from the germline V gene (reference sequence). The CDR3 covers 16 residues. V trimming: 3 bases; J trimming: 3 bases; junction bases outside the gene matches: 7. CDR3 coding DNA: TGTGCCAGCAGCTGGAGGACTAGCGGGACGAGCTACGAGCAGTACTTC. Translation: CASSWRTSGTSYEQYF.

The rearrangement links TRBV6-6 to TRBJ2-7; TRBD2 agrees at 11 bases. J was trimmed by 2 bases and V by 2 bases; bases with no gene match: 2. The germline V gene encodes CDR1 MNHNY and CDR2 SVGAGI (reference sequence). There are 15 residues in the CDR3. The CDR3 loop reads CASSYASGRTYEQYF. The CDR3 DNA reads TGTGCCAGCAGTTACGCTAGCGGGAGGACCTACGAGCAGTACTTC.

With regard to this clone: Germline and junction disagree at one end, which may indicate a read error. The rearrangement joins TRBV7-9 to TRBJ2-5; a weak D match, TRBD1 (5 bases). Germline CDR1 and CDR2: SEHNR and FQNEAQ (reference sequence). CDR3 length equals 15 residues. CDR3 nucleotide sequence: TGTTCCAGCAGCTTAGGTGGGGCCCCAGGAAAGACCCAGTACTTC. It specifies CSSSLGGAPGKTQYF.

The chain uses TRBV2 and TRBJ1-3; 8 bases fit TRBD1. Germline CDR1 reads SNHLY; CDR2 reads FYNNEI. The CDR3 sequence is 15 residues long. V was clipped by 3 bases and J by 4 bases; unmatched bases: 5. CDR3 in amino acids: CASSERGTGGNTIYF. The DNA of the CDR3 is TGTGCCAGCAGTGAGAGGGGGACAGGAGGAAACACCATATATTTT.